These T cell receptor beta chains were read from a single sample in a study of metastatic and nonmetastatic thyroid tumors. With MiXCR, TCRdb called clones anew from the PCR reads. The repertoire consists of some 20,000 clones, with roughly a fifth occurring once and the leading ten covering about a sixth. Source material: tumor tissue. The receptors come from a female donor with papillary thyroid cancer or a benign thyroid nodule (not recorded which). Some clones in this sample may be carry-over from other donors' samples. Each CDR3 is given with its conserved first and last residue. The order of the fields is V gene, J gene, D gene, clone size, CDR3 DNA, CDR3 protein. A D gene is named only where the DNA matches it firmly. Not every row has a clone size; where given, it reads once, few, many or a size class.

v_gene: TRBV9
j_gene: TRBJ2-5
d_gene: TRBD2
abundance: many
CDR3nt: TGTGCCAGCACCCGGGATGGGGGGAGGGGCGAGACCCAGTACTTC
CDR3aa: CASTRDGGRGETQYF

v_gene: TRBV4-2
j_gene: TRBJ2-3
d_gene: TRBD2
abundance: many
CDR3nt: TGTGCCAGCAGCCAAGGCAGACTAGCGGGAGGGACAGATACGCAGTATTTT
CDR3aa: CASSQGRLAGGTDTQYF

v_gene: TRBV3-1
j_gene: TRBJ2-1
d_gene: TRBD2
abundance: many
CDR3nt: TGTGCCAGCAGCCAAGGGGCTAGCGGAAACAATGAGCAGTTCTTC
CDR3aa: CASSQGASGNNEQFF

v_gene: TRBV6-1
j_gene: TRBJ2-6
d_gene: .
abundance: .
CDR3nt: TGTGCCAGCAACCGAAACGCGGCGGGGGCCAACGTCCTGACTTTC
CDR3aa: CASNRNAAGANVLTF

v_gene: TRBV4-2
j_gene: TRBJ1-5
d_gene: TRBD1
abundance: large
CDR3nt: TGTGCCAGCAGCCTACAGGGGTCGGATCAGCCCCAGCATTTT
CDR3aa: CASSLQGSDQPQHF

v_gene: TRBV7-6
j_gene: TRBJ2-6
d_gene: TRBD2
abundance: many
CDR3nt: TGTGCCAGCAGCGCCGGGGCTAGCGGGATAAAACCTGGGGCCAACGTCCTGACTTTC
CDR3aa: CASSAGASGIKPGANVLTF

v_gene: TRBV20-1
j_gene: TRBJ2-1
d_gene: .
abundance: medium-sized
CDR3nt: TGCAGTGCTAGAGACCCCTTTGGCGCGGGCAGTTACAATGAGCAGTTCTTC
CDR3aa: CSARDPFGAGSYNEQFF

v_gene: TRBV7-2
j_gene: TRBJ2-3
d_gene: .
abundance: medium-sized
CDR3nt: TGTGCCAGCAGCGTGACTACCTCCACAGATACGCAGTATTTT
CDR3aa: CASSVTTSTDTQYF

v_gene: TRBV29-1
j_gene: TRBJ2-7
d_gene: TRBD1
abundance: many
CDR3nt: TGCAGCGCCTGGGCGGCAGGGGGCACGAACGAGCAGTACTTC
CDR3aa: CSAWAAGGTNEQYF

v_gene: TRBV2
j_gene: TRBJ2-5
d_gene: TRBD2
abundance: many
CDR3nt: TGTGCCAGCAGTGAACTCGGGAGGGCCCGTGGAGAGACCCAGTACTTC
CDR3aa: CASSELGRARGETQYF

v_gene: TRBV7-9
j_gene: TRBJ2-3
d_gene: .
abundance: many
CDR3nt: TGTGCCAGCAGCCCCATACGGAGAATGACAGATACGCAGTATTTT
CDR3aa: CASSPIRRMTDTQYF

v_gene: TRBV11-2
j_gene: TRBJ2-1
d_gene: TRBD2
abundance: .
CDR3nt: TGTGCCAGCAGACCTGCTAGGGGAGGGTCGGGGAATGAGCAGTTCTTC
CDR3aa: CASRPARGGSGNEQFF

v_gene: TRBV6-1
j_gene: TRBJ2-7
d_gene: .
abundance: few
CDR3nt: TGTGCCAGCAGTCGAGCCGGGGGCTACGAGCAGTACTTC
CDR3aa: CASSRAGGYEQYF

v_gene: TRBV7-8
j_gene: TRBJ2-2
d_gene: TRBD1
abundance: .
CDR3nt: TGTGCCAGCAGCTTGGGGACAGGGGGCACCGGGGATCTGTTTTTT
CDR3aa: CASSLGTGGTGDLFF

v_gene: TRBV20-1
j_gene: TRBJ1-5
d_gene: .
abundance: .
CDR3nt: TGCAGTGGGACGGAAGATAGCAATCAGCCCCAGCATTTT
CDR3aa: CSGTEDSNQPQHF

v_gene: TRBV29-1
j_gene: TRBJ2-5
d_gene: .
abundance: many
CDR3nt: TGCAGCGTTATCCAGGGGCGGCAAGAGACCCAGTACTTC
CDR3aa: CSVIQGRQETQYF

v_gene: TRBV3-1
j_gene: TRBJ2-3
d_gene: .
abundance: many
CDR3nt: TGTGCCAGCACTTTAGGAGGGGGCGTCAGCACAGATACGCAGTATTTT
CDR3aa: CASTLGGGVSTDTQYF

v_gene: TRBV12-5
j_gene: TRBJ2-3
d_gene: .
abundance: many
CDR3nt: TGTGCTAGTGGTTTTCGCAGCACAGATACGCAGTATTTT
CDR3aa: CASGFRSTDTQYF

v_gene: TRBV20-1
j_gene: TRBJ1-1
d_gene: TRBD1
abundance: many
CDR3nt: TGCAGTGTCTCAACAGGGGGGAACACTGAAGCTTTCTTT
CDR3aa: CSVSTGGNTEAFF

v_gene: TRBV20-1
j_gene: TRBJ1-1
d_gene: TRBD1
abundance: many
CDR3nt: TGCAGTGCTACGCAGGGGGCGACGAACACTGAAGCTTTCTTT
CDR3aa: CSATQGATNTEAFF

v_gene: TRBV10-3
j_gene: TRBJ2-1
d_gene: TRBD2
abundance: many
CDR3nt: TGTGCCATCACCGGGGGGCTAGCGGGAGAGGGGGAGCAGTTCTTC
CDR3aa: CAITGGLAGEGEQFF

v_gene: TRBV11-2
j_gene: TRBJ2-3
d_gene: .
abundance: many
CDR3nt: TGTGCCAGCAGCTTCCGGCGGTTAAGCACAGATACGCAGTATTTT
CDR3aa: CASSFRRLSTDTQYF

v_gene: TRBV7-3
j_gene: TRBJ2-1
d_gene: .
abundance: many
CDR3nt: TGTGCCAGCAGCTTAACGGGTTCCCCCTACAATGAGCAGTTCTTC
CDR3aa: CASSLTGSPYNEQFF

v_gene: TRBV20-1
j_gene: TRBJ1-4
d_gene: .
abundance: .
CDR3nt: TGCAGTGCGCGTTTGGGGACCAATGAAAAACTGTTTTTT
CDR3aa: CSARLGTNEKLFF

v_gene: TRBV7-2
j_gene: TRBJ2-7
d_gene: .
abundance: once
CDR3nt: TGTGCCAGCAGTTTTAGGGGGGGAAGCTACGAGCAGTACTTC
CDR3aa: CASSFRGGSYEQYF

v_gene: TRBV6-2/TRBV6-3
j_gene: TRBJ2-5
d_gene: TRBD2
abundance: many
CDR3nt: TGTGCCAGCAGTAGGACTAGGAAAGAGACCCAGTACTTC
CDR3aa: CASSRTRKETQYF

v_gene: TRBV13
j_gene: TRBJ2-1
d_gene: .
abundance: many
CDR3nt: TGTGCCAGCAGCTCCTGGGAGTCCTACAATGAGCAGTTCTTC
CDR3aa: CASSSWESYNEQFF

v_gene: TRBV30
j_gene: TRBJ2-3
d_gene: TRBD2
abundance: .
CDR3nt: TGTGCCTGGAGTATCGGACTAGCGGGATCAGATACGCAGTATTTT
CDR3aa: CAWSIGLAGSDTQYF

v_gene: TRBV12-3/TRBV12-4
j_gene: TRBJ1-2
d_gene: .
abundance: large
CDR3nt: TGTGCCAGCAGCCTCGGGGATGGCTACACCTTC
CDR3aa: CASSLGDGYTF

v_gene: TRBV11-2
j_gene: TRBJ2-7
d_gene: .
abundance: many
CDR3nt: TGTGCCAGCAGCTTAGTATCAGGGCAGAGCTCCTACGAGCAGTACTTC
CDR3aa: CASSLVSGQSSYEQYF

v_gene: TRBV28
j_gene: TRBJ1-1
d_gene: TRBD1
abundance: .
CDR3nt: TGTGCCAGCAGTGTCCAGGGGGCACGCGCTTTCTTT
CDR3aa: CASSVQGARAFF

v_gene: TRBV5-6
j_gene: TRBJ2-5
d_gene: .
abundance: many
CDR3nt: TGTGCCAGCAGCTTGGGCGGTAGGACGGAGACCCAGTACTTC
CDR3aa: CASSLGGRTETQYF

v_gene: TRBV5-6
j_gene: TRBJ2-3
d_gene: .
abundance: many
CDR3nt: TGTGCCAGCAGCTTTACGCGGACCCAATTCCGAGATACGCAGTATTTT
CDR3aa: CASSFTRTQFRDTQYF

v_gene: TRBV28
j_gene: TRBJ2-3
d_gene: TRBD2
abundance: many
CDR3nt: TGTGCCAGCAGTCTAGCGGGAGTGGGAGATACGCAGTATTTT
CDR3aa: CASSLAGVGDTQYF

v_gene: TRBV6-2/TRBV6-3
j_gene: TRBJ1-1
d_gene: .
abundance: .
CDR3nt: TGTGCCAGCAGTTCAGGGGTTTTCACTGAAGCTTTCTTT
CDR3aa: CASSSGVFTEAFF

v_gene: TRBV15
j_gene: TRBJ2-1
d_gene: TRBD2
abundance: few
CDR3nt: TGTGCCACCAGCAGAGTCAAAACTAGCGGGAGTGGTAATGAGCAGTTCTTC
CDR3aa: CATSRVKTSGSGNEQFF

v_gene: TRBV12-3/TRBV12-4
j_gene: TRBJ2-1
d_gene: .
abundance: many
CDR3nt: TGTGCCAGCAGTTTAGACCTCTCTTTGGTTGAGCAGTTCTTC
CDR3aa: CASSLDLSLVEQFF

v_gene: TRBV7-6
j_gene: TRBJ1-4
d_gene: TRBD1
abundance: .
CDR3nt: TGTGCCAGCAGCTCCGGACAGGGAGGATATGAAAAACTGTTTTTT
CDR3aa: CASSSGQGGYEKLFF

v_gene: TRBV9
j_gene: TRBJ1-1
d_gene: .
abundance: many
CDR3nt: TGTGCCAGCAGCGTCGGAGGTAACATGAACACTGAAGCTTTCTTT
CDR3aa: CASSVGGNMNTEAFF

v_gene: TRBV19
j_gene: TRBJ1-5
d_gene: TRBD1
abundance: .
CDR3nt: TGTGCCAGTAGTCCAAGGACAGGGGGAAGCAATCAGCCCCAGCATTTT
CDR3aa: CASSPRTGGSNQPQHF

v_gene: TRBV19
j_gene: TRBJ1-1
d_gene: .
abundance: many
CDR3nt: TGTGCCAGTAGTATAACAGAGAACACTGAAGCTTTCTTT
CDR3aa: CASSITENTEAFF

v_gene: TRBV6-1
j_gene: TRBJ2-3
d_gene: TRBD2
abundance: few
CDR3nt: TGTGCCAGCAATCCCTTCGCGGGGGGAGGGGATACGCAGTATTTT
CDR3aa: CASNPFAGGGDTQYF